Detailed here is one T cell receptor beta chain. Germline loops: CDR1 GTSNPN, CDR2 SVGIG (reference sequence). Trimming pared 3 bases from V and 6 bases from J, leaving 23 bases between. The CDR3 has 17 amino acids. Profiled with immunoSEQ multiplex PCR; TCRdb holds only in-frame clones, not every one. The table shows around 2.1 million clones, with under 95% occurring only once. Naivety among CD8 cells was defined by CD45RO negativity and positive CCR7 selection, thereby excluding terminally differentiated effector memory CD45RA+ cells. The entry originates in a study of shared clonotypes between healthy human individuals.

Sequenced sample: naive CD8+ T cells from PBMCs. The receptor's source is a man aged 18 to 29 in good health. Some clones in this sample may be carry-over from other donors' samples. The rearrangement uses TRBV30 and TRBJ2-2, with D perhaps matching TRBD1 (8 bases). This CDR3 reads CAWSAGTGGRGAGELFF. DNA for the CDR3: TGTGCCTGGAGCGCCGGGACAGGAGGCCGGGGGGCCGGGGAGCTGTTTTTT.